This T cell receptor beta chain was captured by sequencing in a study of regulatory T cells in long-lasting Graves disease (dated by TCRdb to the early 2020s). With regard to the full study: Persistent Graves' disease was defined as persistently positive TSH receptor autoantibodies together with antithyroid drug treatment for over 5 years. Patients with persistent Graves' disease were compared with patients with newly diagnosed Graves' disease using TCR sequencing and RNA sequencing of peripheral blood. The study was registered as a clinical trial and conducted in China. A total of about 35 samples underwent TCR sequencing, from about 13 patients with persistent Graves' disease and approximately 20 patients with newly diagnosed Graves' disease. Antithyroid drugs had been taken for about 10.3 years on average by persistent Graves' disease patients in the clinical cohort. Beyond this particular receptor, the publication reports: As a limitation, the authors acknowledged that the small sample size may reduce accuracy. Because the primary lesion, thyroid tissue, could not be accessed, the study looked at peripheral blood alone. Patients with persistent disease shared more public clonotypes (approximately 2,500) than newly diagnosed patients did (more than 900). TRBV28, TRBJ1-2 and TRBJ2-5 were preferentially used in persistent disease, while TRBV20-1 and TRBJ2-1 were favored in newly diagnosed disease. Lower TCR Shannon entropy and fewer highly expanded clones were observed in persistent Graves' disease patients than in newly diagnosed patients, which suggested clonal expansion. Sequencing and analysis were restricted to the TCR beta chain.

The CDR3 has 16 amino acids, counting the end cysteine and phenylalanine. Of the read, only the CDR3 DNA is kept; its 48 bases are in frame from base 1. For CDR1 and CDR2, the germline V gene (reference sequence) lists DFQATT and SNEGSKA. At the junction V is shortened by 5 bases and J by 5 bases; bases outside the gene matches: 14. What the time point label conveys for this sample: persistent/refractory GD, antithyroid drugs over 5 years with positive TRAb. RNA was extracted from PBMCs in TRIzol for both TCR sequencing and RNA sequencing. The diagnosis of Graves' disease followed American Thyroid Association guidelines. The patients came from an endocrinology department in Xi'an, China. Each patient gave approximately 8.8 milliliters of peripheral blood, collected in an EDTA anticoagulant tube. PBMCs were isolated by Ficoll Paque Plus density gradient separation without further T cell sorting. An Agilent 2100 Bioanalyzer and agarose gel were used to assess RNA quality, and a NanoDrop 2000 was used to measure RNA concentration.

Only a few counts were recorded for this clonotype. There is no known antigen for this receptor. No much larger clone exists at a distance of one base, and base qualities are not known. Receptor libraries were prepared by multiplex PCR. Sequencing was carried out with an Illumina HiSeq 4000. To build TCR beta libraries, CDR3 regions were amplified by Arm-PCR using iRepertoire HTBI primers. Before sequencing, the PCR products went through gel purification. As for the original processing: Gene usage analysis of CDR3 amino acid clonotypes used the 50 to 70 TRBV and approximately 13 TRBJ segments found across samples. COPE and FqMerger were used to merge filtered high-quality paired reads into contigs. Contigs were aligned with BLAST to IMGT TRBV, TRBD and TRBJ reference genes, and CDR3 was defined per IMGT. Highly expanded clones were defined as clonotypes with a frequency above 0.1%. Repertoire diversity was measured by Shannon entropy, and V-J evenness by the Gini coefficient. A clonotype found in more than one individual was treated as public. TCRdb cleaned the public reads at Q25 with fastp, built clones with MiXCR and kept in-frame beta chains. Entries are consolidated by CDR3 protein sequence, retaining the most common genes and DNA. TCRdb, rather than the study authors, made the V and J calls. The sample table contains around 400,000 distinct CDR3 sequences; only one count was recorded for roughly 24% of them. Of the sample, around 30% falls within the top ten clones.

This sample comprised peripheral blood mononuclear cells (PBMCs), obtained when the disease was refractory, from a patient treated with antithyroid drugs. This sequence uses TRBV20-1 and TRBJ1-2, and 10 junctional nucleotides match TRBD1. The sequence derives from a woman aged 40 to 50 with Graves disease. Donor details come from another sample of the same person, matched by shared clones. The CDR3 region has the sequence CSASGQGIRKGYGYTF. The DNA sequence is as follows: TGCAGTGCTTCGGGACAGGGGATTCGTAAAGGGTATGGCTACACCTTC.